The TCR beta chain under discussion was sequenced for a study of blood T cell repertoires in COVID-19. TCRdb's copy holds only in-frame clones and misses some; the assay was immunoSEQ multiplex PCR. Of roughly 100,000 clones listed, approximately 80% are singletons. This clone was observed once. CDR1 and CDR2 (germline): ENHRY, SYGVKD. The CDR3 is 15 residues long. Trimming removed 2 bases from V and 6 bases from J; junction bases left unmatched: 5. J is TRBJ2-3 and V is TRBV10-3, with 10 bases aligning to TRBD2. The clonotype comes from an elderly woman with acute or convalescent COVID-19. Sample: peripheral blood. CDR3 coding DNA: TGTGCCATCAGTGAGACTAGCGGGGATGGGGATACGCAGTATTTT. Translated, it gives CAISETSGDGDTQYF.